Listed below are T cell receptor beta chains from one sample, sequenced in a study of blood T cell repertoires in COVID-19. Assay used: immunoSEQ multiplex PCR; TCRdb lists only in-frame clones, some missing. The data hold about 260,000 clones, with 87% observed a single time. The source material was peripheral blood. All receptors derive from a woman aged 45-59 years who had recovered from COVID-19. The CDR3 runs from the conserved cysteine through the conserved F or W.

CAWSVQRQGTSPLHF	TRBV30	TRBJ1-6
CASTVSQGNEKLFF	TRBV6-5	TRBJ1-4
CASSFGTSGASYNEQFF	TRBV7-9	TRBJ2-1
CAWEGGASGYTF	TRBV30	TRBJ1-2
CASSLRGLFTIYF	TRBV7-9	TRBJ1-3
CAARQWAHSGNTIYF	TRBV30	TRBJ1-3
CASSLLAGGGYNEQFF	TRBV7-3	TRBJ2-1
CASSFLGGNEKLFF	TRBV7-9	TRBJ1-4
CASSVTSGRTDTQYF	TRBV9	TRBJ2-3
CASSPLPGLQETQYF	TRBV5-1	TRBJ2-5
CASSQDLDRGNSYGYTF	TRBV4-3	TRBJ1-2
CAWNGGPGELFF	TRBV30	TRBJ2-2
CASSTGTGKETQYF	TRBV6-5	TRBJ2-5
CSVALQGVSTEAFF	TRBV29-1	TRBJ1-1
CASESSGLAFEKLFF	TRBV28	TRBJ1-4
CASSQTGGAGEQFF	TRBV16	TRBJ2-1
CASSLYGTLLNEQFF	TRBV27	TRBJ2-1
CASSRRESADTQYF	TRBV3-1/TRBV3-2	TRBJ2-3
CATSRNRGNEQFF	TRBV15	TRBJ2-1
CASSVFIQGHTEAFF	TRBV9	TRBJ1-1
CALTGTGGYTF	TRBV30	TRBJ1-2
CASSAAGTSGEQYF	TRBV5-4	TRBJ2-7
CASSFGGLTDTEAFF	TRBV7-9	TRBJ1-1
CASSLGAGTNYGYTF	TRBV7-9	TRBJ1-2
CASSREPHNQPQHF	TRBV6-5	TRBJ1-5
CASSLQLTGGSYNEQFF	TRBV4-2	TRBJ2-1
CASSLTRDTEAFF	TRBV7-3	TRBJ1-1
CASSSVGGALLYEQYF	TRBV6-2/TRBV6-3	TRBJ2-7
CASTFTTGATEAFF	TRBV5-1	TRBJ1-1
CASSSGTADGYTF	TRBV6-5	TRBJ1-2
CASRDRPHRTYEQYF	TRBV19	TRBJ2-7
CASSLSGGGRRTDTQYF	TRBV5-1	TRBJ2-3
CASSEGAGIKAYEQYF	TRBV25-1	TRBJ2-7
CASSSGTYNEQFF	TRBV12-3/TRBV12-4	TRBJ2-1
CASSVGLGAQETQYF	TRBV9	TRBJ2-5
CASSVASVRYNEQFF	TRBV9	TRBJ2-1
CAISGASGGSTDTQYF	TRBV10-3	TRBJ2-3
CAMADSPYGYTF	TRBV10-3	TRBJ1-2
CASSSLRNTEAFF	TRBV5-4	TRBJ1-1
CASSSTRLGDEKLFF	TRBV5-6	TRBJ1-4
CASSPVGGVSAFF	TRBV7-3	TRBJ1-1
CASSVGQGENGYTF	TRBV9	TRBJ1-2
CASSTQRQPGAYGYTF	TRBV19	TRBJ1-2
CASSLWPNTEAFF	TRBV12-3/TRBV12-4	TRBJ1-1